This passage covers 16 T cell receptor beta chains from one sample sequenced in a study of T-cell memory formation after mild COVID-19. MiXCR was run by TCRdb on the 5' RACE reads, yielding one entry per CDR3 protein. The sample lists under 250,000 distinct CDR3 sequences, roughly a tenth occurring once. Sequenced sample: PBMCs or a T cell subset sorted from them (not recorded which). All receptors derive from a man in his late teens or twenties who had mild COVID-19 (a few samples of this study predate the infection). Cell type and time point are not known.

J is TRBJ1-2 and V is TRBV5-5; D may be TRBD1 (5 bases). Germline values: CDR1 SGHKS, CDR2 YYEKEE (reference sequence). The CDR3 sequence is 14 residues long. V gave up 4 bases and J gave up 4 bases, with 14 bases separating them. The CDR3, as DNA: TGTGCCAGCAGCGTAGGAACAGGCTCCTATGGCTACACCTTC. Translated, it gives CASSVGTGSYGYTF.

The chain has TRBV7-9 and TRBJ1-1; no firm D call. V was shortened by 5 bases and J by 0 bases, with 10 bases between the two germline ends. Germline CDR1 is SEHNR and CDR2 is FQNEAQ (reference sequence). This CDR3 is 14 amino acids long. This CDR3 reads CASSLRAMNTEAFF. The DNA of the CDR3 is TGTGCCAGCAGCCTCCGGGCCATGAACACTGAAGCTTTCTTT.

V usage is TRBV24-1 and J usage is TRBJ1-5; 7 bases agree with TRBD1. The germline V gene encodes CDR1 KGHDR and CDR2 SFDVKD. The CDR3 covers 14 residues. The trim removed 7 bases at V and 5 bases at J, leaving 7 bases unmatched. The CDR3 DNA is TGTGCCACCAGCGCCGGGGACAGAGATCAGCCCCAGCATTTT. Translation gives CATSAGDRDQPQHF.

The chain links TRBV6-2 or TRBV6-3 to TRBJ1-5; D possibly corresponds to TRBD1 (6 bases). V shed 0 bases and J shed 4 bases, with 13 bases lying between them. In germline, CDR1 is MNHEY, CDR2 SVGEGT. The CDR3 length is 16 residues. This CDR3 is CASSYSKTGFNQPQHF. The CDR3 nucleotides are TGTGCCAGCAGTTACTCAAAAACAGGGTTTAATCAGCCCCAGCATTTT.

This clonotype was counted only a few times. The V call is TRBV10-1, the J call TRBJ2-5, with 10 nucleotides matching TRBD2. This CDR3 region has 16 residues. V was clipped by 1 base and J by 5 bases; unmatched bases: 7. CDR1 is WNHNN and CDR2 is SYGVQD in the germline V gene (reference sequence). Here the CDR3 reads CASSEWSSGGRETQYF. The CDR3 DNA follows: TGCGCCAGCAGTGAGTGGTCTAGCGGGGGCCGGGAGACCCAGTACTTC.

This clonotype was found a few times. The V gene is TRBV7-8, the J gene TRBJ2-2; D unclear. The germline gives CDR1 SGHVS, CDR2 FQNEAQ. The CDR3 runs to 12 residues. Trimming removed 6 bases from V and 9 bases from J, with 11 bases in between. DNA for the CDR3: TGTGCCAGCAGTCCTAGTCGGAGGGAGCTGTTTTTT. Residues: CASSPSRRELFF.

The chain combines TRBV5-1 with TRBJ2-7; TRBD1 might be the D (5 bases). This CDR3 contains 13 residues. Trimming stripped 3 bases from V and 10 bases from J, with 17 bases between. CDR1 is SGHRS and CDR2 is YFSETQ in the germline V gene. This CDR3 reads CASSYQSPTAQYF. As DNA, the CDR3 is TGCGCCAGCAGCTACCAAAGCCCGACAGCCCAGTACTTC. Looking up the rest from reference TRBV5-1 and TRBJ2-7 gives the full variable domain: KAGVTQTPRYLIKTRGQQVTLSCSPISGHRSVSWYQQTPGQGLQFLFEYFSETQRNKGNFPGRFSGRQFSNSRSEMNVSTLELGDSALYLCASSYQSPTAQYFGPGTRLTVT.

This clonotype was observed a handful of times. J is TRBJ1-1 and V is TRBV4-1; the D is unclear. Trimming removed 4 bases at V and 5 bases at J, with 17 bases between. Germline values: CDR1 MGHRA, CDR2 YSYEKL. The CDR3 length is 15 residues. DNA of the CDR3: TGCGCCAGCAGCCCCGCCTCCGGGCTGATGACTGAAGCTTTCTTT. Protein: CASSPASGLMTEAFF.

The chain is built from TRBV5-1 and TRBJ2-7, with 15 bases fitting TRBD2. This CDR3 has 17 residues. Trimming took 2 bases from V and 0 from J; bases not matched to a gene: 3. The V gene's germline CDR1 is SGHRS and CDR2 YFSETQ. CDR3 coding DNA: TGCGCCAGCAGCTTTGGGACTAGCGGGGGGTACTCCTACGAGCAGTACTTC. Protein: CASSFGTSGGYSYEQYF.

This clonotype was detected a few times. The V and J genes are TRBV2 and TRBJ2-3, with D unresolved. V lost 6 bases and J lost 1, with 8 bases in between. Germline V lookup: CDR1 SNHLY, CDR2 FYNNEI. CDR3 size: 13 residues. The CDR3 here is CASRADGTDTQYF. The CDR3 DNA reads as TGTGCCAGCAGGGCGGACGGCACAGATACGCAGTATTTT.

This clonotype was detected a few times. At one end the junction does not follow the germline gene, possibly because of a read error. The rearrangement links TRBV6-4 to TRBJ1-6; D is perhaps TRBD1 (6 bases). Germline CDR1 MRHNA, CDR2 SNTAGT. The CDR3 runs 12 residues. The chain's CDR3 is CVGGPPWPPLHF. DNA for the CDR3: TGCGTGGGGGGCCCGCCGTGGCCACCCCTCCACTTT.

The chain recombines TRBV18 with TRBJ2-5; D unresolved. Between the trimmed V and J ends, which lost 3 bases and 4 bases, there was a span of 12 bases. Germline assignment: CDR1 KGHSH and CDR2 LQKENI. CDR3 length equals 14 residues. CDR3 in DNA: TGTGCCAGCTCACCTATGGTAGCTCCAGAGACCCAGTACTTC. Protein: CASSPMVAPETQYF.

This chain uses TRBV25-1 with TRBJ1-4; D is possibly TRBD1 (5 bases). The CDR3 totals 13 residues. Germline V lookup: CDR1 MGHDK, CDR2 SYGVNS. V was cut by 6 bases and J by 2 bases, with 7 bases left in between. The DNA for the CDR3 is TGTGCCAGCAGCAGGGAGACTAATGAAAAACTGTTTTTT. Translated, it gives CASSRETNEKLFF.

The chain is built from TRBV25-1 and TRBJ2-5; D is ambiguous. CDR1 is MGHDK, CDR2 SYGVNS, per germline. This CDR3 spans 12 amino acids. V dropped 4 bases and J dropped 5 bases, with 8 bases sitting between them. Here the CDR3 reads CASSVSGETQYF. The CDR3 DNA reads TGTGCCAGCAGTGTATCCGGGGAGACCCAGTACTTC.

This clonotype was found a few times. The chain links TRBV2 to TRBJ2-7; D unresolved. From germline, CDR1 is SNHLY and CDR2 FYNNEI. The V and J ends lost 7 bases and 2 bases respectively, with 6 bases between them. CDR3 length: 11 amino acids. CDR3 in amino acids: CASTVAYEQYF. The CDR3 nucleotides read TGTGCCAGCACGGTGGCCTACGAGCAGTACTTC.

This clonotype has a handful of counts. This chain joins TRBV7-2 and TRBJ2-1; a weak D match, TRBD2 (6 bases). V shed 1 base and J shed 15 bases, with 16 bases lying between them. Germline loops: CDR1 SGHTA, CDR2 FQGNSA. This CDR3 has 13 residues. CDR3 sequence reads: CASSLGRGEFPFF. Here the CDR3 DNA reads TGTGCCAGCAGCTTAGGGCGCGGGGAGTTTCCGTTCTTC.